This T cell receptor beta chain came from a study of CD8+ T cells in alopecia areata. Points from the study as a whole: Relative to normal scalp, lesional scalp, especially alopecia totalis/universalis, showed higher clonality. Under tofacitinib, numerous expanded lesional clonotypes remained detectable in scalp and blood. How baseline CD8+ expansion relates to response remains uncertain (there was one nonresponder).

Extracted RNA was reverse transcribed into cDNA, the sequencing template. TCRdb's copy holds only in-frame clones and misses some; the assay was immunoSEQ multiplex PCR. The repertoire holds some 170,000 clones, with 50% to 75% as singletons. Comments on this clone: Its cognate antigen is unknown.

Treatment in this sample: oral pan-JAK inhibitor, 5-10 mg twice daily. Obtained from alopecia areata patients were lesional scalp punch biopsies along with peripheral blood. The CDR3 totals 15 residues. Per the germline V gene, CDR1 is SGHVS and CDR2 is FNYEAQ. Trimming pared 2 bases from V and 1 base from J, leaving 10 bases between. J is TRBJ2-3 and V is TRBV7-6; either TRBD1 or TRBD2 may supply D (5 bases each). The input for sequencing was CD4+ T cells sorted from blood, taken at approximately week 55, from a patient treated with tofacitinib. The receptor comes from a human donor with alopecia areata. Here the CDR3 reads CASSLSVGGTDTQYF. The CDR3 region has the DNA TGTGCCAGCAGCTTATCAGTGGGGGGCACAGATACGCAGTATTTT.